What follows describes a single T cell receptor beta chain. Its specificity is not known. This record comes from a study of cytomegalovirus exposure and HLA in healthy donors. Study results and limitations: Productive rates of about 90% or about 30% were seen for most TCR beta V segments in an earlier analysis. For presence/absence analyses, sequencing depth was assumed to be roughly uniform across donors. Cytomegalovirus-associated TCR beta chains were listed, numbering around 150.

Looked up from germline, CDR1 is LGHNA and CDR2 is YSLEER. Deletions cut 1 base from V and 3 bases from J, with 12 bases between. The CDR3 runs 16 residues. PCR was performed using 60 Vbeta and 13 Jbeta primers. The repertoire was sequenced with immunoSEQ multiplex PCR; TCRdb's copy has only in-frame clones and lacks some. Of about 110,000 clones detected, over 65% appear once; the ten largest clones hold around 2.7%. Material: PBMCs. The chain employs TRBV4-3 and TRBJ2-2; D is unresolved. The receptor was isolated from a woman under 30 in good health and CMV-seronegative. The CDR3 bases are TGCGCCAGCAGCCAAGCCCCGTCGCAGTACACCGGGGAGCTGTTTTTT. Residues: CASSQAPSQYTGELFF.